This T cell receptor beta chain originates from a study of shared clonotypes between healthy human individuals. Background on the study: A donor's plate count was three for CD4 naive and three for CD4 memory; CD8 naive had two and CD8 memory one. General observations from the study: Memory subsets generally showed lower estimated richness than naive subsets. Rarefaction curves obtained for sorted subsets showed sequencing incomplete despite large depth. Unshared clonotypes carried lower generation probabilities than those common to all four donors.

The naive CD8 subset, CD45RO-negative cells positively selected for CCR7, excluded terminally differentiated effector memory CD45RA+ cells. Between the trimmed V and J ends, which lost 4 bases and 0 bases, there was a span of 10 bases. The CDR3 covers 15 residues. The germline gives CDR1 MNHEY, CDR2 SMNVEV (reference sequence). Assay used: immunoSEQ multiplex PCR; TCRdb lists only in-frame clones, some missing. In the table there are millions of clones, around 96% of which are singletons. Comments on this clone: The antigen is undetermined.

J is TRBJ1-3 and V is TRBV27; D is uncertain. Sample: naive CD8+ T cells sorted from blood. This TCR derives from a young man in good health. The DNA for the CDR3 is TGTGCCAGCAGTTCTGGCGGGAGCTCTGGAAACACCATATATTTT. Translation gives CASSSGGSSGNTIYF.